Below, 31 T cell receptor beta chains from the same sample are listed, as sequenced in a study of blood T cell repertoires in COVID-19. The protocol was immunoSEQ multiplex PCR, while the TCRdb copy is restricted to in-frame clones and leaves out a portion. The sample holds a few hundred thousand clones, around 83% seen once. The sample taken for sequencing was peripheral blood. The receptors were gathered from a woman aged 45-65 years with acute or convalescent COVID-19.

The chain couples TRBV6-5 to TRBJ1-1; D not resolved. CDR3 length: 14 amino acids. V was cut by 7 bases and J by 1 base, with 13 bases left in between. CDR1 is MNHEY and CDR2 is SVGAGI in the germline V gene. This CDR3 reads CASIWTGGNTEAFF. DNA of the CDR3: TGTGCCAGCATATGGACTGGCGGGAACACTGAAGCTTTCTTT.

This clone came up once. The genes are TRBV2 and TRBJ1-5, with 10 bases identical to TRBD1. V lost 8 bases and J lost 3; bases outside the gene matches: 10. Germline CDR1 is SNHLY and CDR2 is FYNNEI. The CDR3 is made up of 16 amino acids. The CDR3 spells CASYRGQGGANQPQHF. The CDR3 DNA follows: TGTGCCAGCTATCGAGGACAGGGGGGTGCCAATCAGCCCCAGCATTTT. The variable domain in full, with the rest retrieved from reference TRBV2 and TRBJ1-5, is EPEVTQTPSHQVTQMGQEVILRCVPISNHLYFYWYRQILGQKVEFLVSFYNNEISEKSEIFDDQFSVERPDGSNFTLKIRSTKLEDSAMYFCASYRGQGGANQPQHFGDGTRLSIL.

J is TRBJ1-2 and V is TRBV19; 10 bases match TRBD1. Germline V gives CDR1 LNHDA, CDR2 SQIVND (reference sequence). The CDR3 runs 17 residues. V dropped 7 bases and J dropped 1; count of bases not matched to a gene: 12. The CDR3 DNA reads TGTGCCAGTACCCCTCCGGGGACAGGGGCAATTAACTATGGCTACACCTTC. Its protein is CASTPPGTGAINYGYTF.

J is TRBJ1-1 and V is TRBV19, with TRBD1 identical over 9 bases. This CDR3 comprises 15 residues. Trimming at V came to 5 bases and at J to 6 bases, leaving 10 bases not matched to a gene. Germline CDR1 is LNHDA and CDR2 is SQIVND (reference sequence). The CDR3 DNA reads TGTGCCAGTAGTCCCGCCCCCGGGACAGGGTCTGAAGCTTTCTTT. Residues: CASSPAPGTGSEAFF.

The chain carries TRBV7-2 and TRBJ2-1; possible D gene TRBD2, 5 bases. The CDR3 runs to 14 residues. The V end lost 2 bases, the J end lost 6 bases, and 11 bases lay between the germline ends. Germline V lookup: CDR1 SGHTA, CDR2 FQGNSA. The CDR3: CASSLLPEVNEQFF. The DNA for the CDR3 is TGTGCCAGCAGCTTACTTCCGGAGGTCAATGAGCAGTTCTTC.

This clone appeared a few times. The gene calls are TRBV6-2 or TRBV6-3 and TRBJ2-5, with 7 bases identical to TRBD1. The junction had 7 bases not matched to a gene; V was cut back by 0 bases and J by 0 bases. The germline gives CDR1 MNHEY, CDR2 SVGEGT. This CDR3 contains 17 residues. CDR3 loop: CASSYSTGLGYQETQYF. CDR3 sequence (DNA): TGTGCCAGCAGTTACTCGACAGGGCTCGGATACCAAGAGACCCAGTACTTC.

V and J are TRBV5-1 and TRBJ1-2; weak D call: TRBD1 (5 bases). This CDR3 is 14 amino acids long. Germline CDR1 and CDR2: SGHRS and YFSETQ. Trimming stripped 1 base from V and 6 bases from J, with 13 bases between. DNA for the CDR3: TGCGCCAGCAGCTTGCTCTCCGTAGGGGATGGCTACACCTTC. Its protein product is CASSLLSVGDGYTF.

This chain connects TRBV7-9 to TRBJ2-3; the D is unclear. CDR3 length equals 11 residues. Deletions cut 3 bases from V and 6 bases from J, with 4 bases between. The germline CDR1 and CDR2 sequences are SEHNR and FQNEAQ (reference sequence). Written as DNA, the CDR3 is TGTGCCAGCAGCTTCGGGGATACGCAGTATTTT. Protein sequence: CASSFGDTQYF.

The chain is built from TRBV7-2 and TRBJ2-5; 8 bases are a match to TRBD2. The CDR3 covers 14 residues. The germline gives CDR1 SGHTA, CDR2 FQGNSA. V trimming: 1 base; J trimming: 10 bases; junction bases outside the gene matches: 8. The CDR3: CASSLVSGGAIQYF. The CDR3 bases are TGTGCCAGCAGCTTAGTCTCGGGAGGGGCGATCCAGTACTTC.

The rearrangement links TRBV6-4 to TRBJ2-3; 9 bases are a match to TRBD1. Germline V CDR1 and CDR2: MRHNA, SNTAGT. The trim removed 0 bases at V and 7 bases at J, leaving 2 bases unmatched. The length of the CDR3 is 14 residues. The DNA of the CDR3 is TGTGCCAGCAGTGACTCGGGGACAGGGAATACGCAGTATTTT. Translation: CASSDSGTGNTQYF.

The gene calls are TRBV5-1 and TRBJ1-5; D unclear. The CDR3 length is 13 residues. Trimming cost V 0 bases and J 4 bases, with 5 bases left between them. Germline loops: CDR1 SGHRS, CDR2 YFSETQ. The CDR3 spells CASSLATNQPQHF. CDR3 coding DNA: TGCGCCAGCAGCTTGGCTACGAATCAGCCCCAGCATTTT.

In its sample, this clone was seen once. The chain uses TRBV9 and TRBJ2-7; tentative D call: TRBD1 (5 bases). Germline CDR1 is SGDLS and CDR2 is YYNGEE. The CDR3 runs 15 residues. Trimming stripped 0 bases from V and 5 bases from J, with 15 bases between. CDR3 region: CASSVGGRDLDEQYF. The CDR3 bases are TGTGCCAGCAGCGTAGGTGGCAGGGATCTTGACGAGCAGTACTTC. The variable domain in full, with the rest retrieved from reference TRBV9 and TRBJ2-7, is DSGVTQTPKHLITATGQRVTLRCSPRSGDLSVYWYQQSLDQGLQFLIQYYNGEERAKGNILERFSAQQFPDLHSELNLSSLELGDSALYFCASSVGGRDLDEQYFGPGTRLTVT.

The CDR3 DNA follows: TGTGCCAGCAGCCAAGTGCAGGGGTCCAACGAGCAGTACTTC. The encoded protein is CASSQVQGSNEQYF. The genes are TRBV3-1 (or the pseudogene TRBV3-2) and TRBJ2-7; a weak D match, TRBD1 (6 bases). CDR3 length: 14 amino acids. Germline loops: CDR1 LGHDT, CDR2 YNNKEL (reference sequence). V shed 1 base and J shed 5 bases, with 12 bases lying between them.

This clone appeared once. This chain links TRBV7-9 with TRBJ2-5; 8 positions match TRBD2. This CDR3 is 17 amino acids long. Germline V gene lookup returns CDR1 SEHNR and CDR2 FQNEAQ (reference sequence). J was trimmed by 6 bases and V by 8 bases; bases with no gene match: 20. CDR3 sequence reads: CASPGLPPGGGKQTQYF. In DNA, the CDR3 is TGTGCCAGCCCGGGTCTTCCCCCCGGGGGGGGGAAACAGACCCAGTACTTC.

CDR3 loop: CASSTRQGGLYEQYF. CDR3 coding DNA: TGTGCCAGCAGTACGCGACAGGGCGGGTTGTACGAGCAGTACTTC. The rearrangement links TRBV6-5 to TRBJ2-7; 7 bases are a match to TRBD1. V gave up 5 bases and J gave up 4 bases; unmatched junction bases: 11. The CDR3 extends over 15 amino acids. CDR1 is MNHEY, CDR2 SVGAGI, per germline.

The V and J genes are TRBV27 and TRBJ2-4, with 7 bases aligning to TRBD1. Germline lookup yields CDR1 MNHEY and CDR2 SMNVEV (reference sequence). V shed 8 bases and J 2 bases; nucleotides not matched to a gene: 3. CDR3 size: 13 residues. DNA for the CDR3: TGTGCCAGCGGGGGACAGACCAAAAACATTCAGTACTTC. Residues: CASGGQTKNIQYF.

V and J are TRBV29-1 and TRBJ1-2; D uncertain. The V end lost 4 bases, the J end lost 8 bases, and 32 bases lay between the germline ends. The CDR3 length is 18 residues. Germline lookup yields CDR1 SQVTM and CDR2 ANQGSEA. The CDR3 DNA reads TGCAGCGTTGTATTAATGGGTGGCGGGAACTCTGAACTCCTCGGCTACACCTTC. Protein product: CSVVLMGGGNSELLGYTF. Complete variable domain (other parts from reference TRBV29-1 and TRBJ1-2): SAVISQKPSRDICQRGTSLTIQCQVDSQVTMMFWYRQQPGQSLTLIATANQGSEATYESGFVIDKFPISRPNLTFSTLTVSNMSPEDSSIYLCSVVLMGGGNSELLGYTFGSGTRLTVV.

The chain recombines TRBV9 with TRBJ1-2; no definite D call. The CDR3 covers 15 residues. Trimming shortened V by 4 bases and J by 0 bases, and 13 bases separated the two germline ends. Germline CDR1 reads SGDLS; CDR2 reads YYNGEE. CDR3 sequence (DNA): TGTGCCAGCAGCCGGCAGACGGGGACTAACTATGGCTACACCTTC. This encodes CASSRQTGTNYGYTF.

This clone was counted only a few times. This chain uses TRBV5-1 with TRBJ2-1; perhaps TRBD2 as D (6 bases). The CDR3 runs 15 residues. V was cut by 1 base and J by 7 bases, with 15 bases left in between. Germline lookup yields CDR1 SGHRS and CDR2 YFSETQ. The DNA for the CDR3 is TGCGCCAGCAGCTTGTTTGCGGGGAGTGGGAATGAGCAGTTCTTC. Residues: CASSLFAGSGNEQFF.

The chain recombines TRBV30 with TRBJ2-3; D is ambiguous. This CDR3 is 11 amino acids long. The germline V and J ends were trimmed by 5 bases and 4 bases, with 7 bases remaining between them. Germline lookup yields CDR1 GTSNPN and CDR2 SVGIG (reference sequence). CDR3: CAWAEADTQYF. The CDR3 region has the DNA TGTGCCTGGGCAGAAGCAGATACGCAGTATTTT. The full variable domain, rest sourced from reference TRBV30 and TRBJ2-3, is SQTIHQWPATLVQPVGSPLSLECTVEGTSNPNLYWYRQAAGRGLQLLFYSVGIGQISSEVPQNLSASRPQDRQFILSSKKLLLSDSGFYLCAWAEADTQYFGPGTRLTVL.

There are a few counts of this clone. The chain uses TRBV21-1 and TRBJ2-7; the table's D gene call, TRBD1, was not cross checked with the DNA. TRBV21-1 is marked as a pseudogene. The CDR3 is made up of 15 amino acids. The CDR3 loop is CASRTTGTGGDEQYF. CDR3 sequence (DNA): TGTGCCAGCAGAACTACCGGGACAGGAGGTGACGAGCAGTACTTC.

The V and J genes are TRBV10-2 and TRBJ2-5, with 12 nucleotides matching TRBD2. Trimming at V came to 2 bases and at J to 11 bases, leaving 9 bases not matched to a gene. Germline lookup yields CDR1 WSHSY and CDR2 SAAADI. There are 15 residues in the CDR3. As DNA, the CDR3 is TGCGCCAGCAGTGAGGCTAGCGGGGGGGCGGGAAAACAGTACTTC. Amino acid sequence: CASSEASGGAGKQYF.

This rearrangement joins TRBV6-2 or TRBV6-3 to TRBJ2-3, with 13 bases identical to TRBD2. With 2 bases clipped from V and 0 bases from J, the junction kept 11 bases outside the gene matches. CDR3 length: 20 residues. CDR1 is MNHEY and CDR2 is SVGEGT in the germline V gene. CDR3 residues: CASSYPGRTSGGYSTDTQYF. The CDR3 DNA is TGTGCCAGCAGTTACCCGGGTCGGACTAGCGGGGGCTATAGCACAGATACGCAGTATTTT.

The chain joins TRBV5-6 to TRBJ2-5, with a possible D match to TRBD2 (6 bases). The CDR3 spans 14 residues. The germline V gene has CDR1 SGHDT and CDR2 YYEEEE. V lost 0 bases and J 1 base, leaving 7 bases between the germline ends. The CDR3, as DNA: TGTGCCAGCAGCTTGGTAGCGGCCCAAGAGACCCAGTACTTC. Its protein product is CASSLVAAQETQYF.

The chain couples TRBV10-3 to TRBJ2-3, with D possibly matching TRBD2 (6 bases). Germline CDR1 and CDR2: ENHRY and SYGVKD. The CDR3 runs to 13 residues. V was clipped by 6 bases and J by 1 base, with 8 bases between them. This CDR3 reads CAISGGGTDTQYF. As DNA, the CDR3 is TGTGCCATCAGCGGGGGAGGCACAGATACGCAGTATTTT.

This chain connects TRBV7-9 to TRBJ2-3, with a weak D call TRBD1 (7 bases). The CDR3 runs 15 residues. The germline V gene encodes CDR1 SEHNR and CDR2 FQNEAQ (reference sequence). Deletions cut 2 bases from V and 5 bases from J, with 14 bases between. The CDR3 DNA is TGTGCCAGCAGCTTAATGAACAGGGGAGGAGATACGCAGTATTTT. Translated, it gives CASSLMNRGGDTQYF.

The chain recombines TRBV6-2 or TRBV6-3 with TRBJ2-3, with 11 bases identical to TRBD2. CDR3 length equals 18 residues. With V trimmed by 4 bases and J by 6 bases, 15 bases remained unmatched. Germline V gene data show CDR1 as MNHEY and CDR2 as SVGEGT. The CDR3 coding sequence is TGTGCCAGCAGTTCCCCGAATTGGACTAGCGGGTTACTTGATACGCAGTATTTT. This translates into CASSSPNWTSGLLDTQYF.

The chain carries TRBV3-1 (or the pseudogene TRBV3-2) and TRBJ2-5; D is perhaps TRBD2 (5 bases). The CDR3 is made up of 13 amino acids. Germline lookup yields CDR1 LGHDT and CDR2 YNNKEL (reference sequence). Between the trimmed V and J ends, which lost 6 bases and 5 bases, there was a span of 13 bases. CDR3 sequence: CASRKGSVETQYF. In nucleotides, the CDR3 is TGTGCCAGCAGGAAAGGGAGTGTGGAGACCCAGTACTTC.

This clone was recorded a few times. The chain has TRBV2 and TRBJ2-5; 7 nucleotides line up with TRBD1. Trimming at V came to 4 bases and at J to 4 bases, leaving 6 bases not matched to a gene. Germline loops: CDR1 SNHLY, CDR2 FYNNEI. The CDR3 loop spans 14 amino acids. In nucleotides, the CDR3 is TGTGCCAGCAGTGTCGACCGGGACAGAGAGACCCAGTACTTC. Protein product: CASSVDRDRETQYF.

V usage is TRBV10-3 and J usage is TRBJ1-2, with 8 bases aligning to TRBD1. Germline V gene lookup returns CDR1 ENHRY and CDR2 SYGVKD. V lost 4 bases to trimming and J lost 4 bases; unmatched junction nucleotides: 5. The CDR3 sequence is 14 residues long. The CDR3 DNA is TGTGCCATCAGTGTCGGGACAGGAGTCTATGGCTACACCTTC. This translates into CAISVGTGVYGYTF.

In this sample, this clone turned up a few times. This rearrangement joins TRBV7-9 to TRBJ1-2, with unresolved D. The CDR3 spans 11 residues. CDR1 and CDR2 from the germline V gene are SEHNR and FQNEAQ (reference sequence). V was pared by 5 bases and J by 14 bases, with 15 bases between. In nucleotides, the CDR3 is TGTGCCAGCAGCCCGGACTTCCCCCCAACCTTC. Amino acid sequence: CASSPDFPPTF.